Each of the 27 T cell receptor beta chains below was sequenced from the same sample in a study of a mutant IDH1 vaccine in newly diagnosed glioma. The antigens of these receptors remain unknown. This table comes from immunoSEQ multiplex PCR, and its TCRdb copy is limited to in-frame clones, with some not included. Among about 32,000 clones listed, just under 80% were seen once. Specified time point: week 11, during vaccination. Topical imiquimod was applied with each vaccine dose, which held 300 ug of mutant IDH1 20-mer peptide. Source: PBMCs, taken from a glioma patient whose treatment included an IDH1 peptide vaccine. These receptors were taken from a young man with glioma.

The CDR3 spells CASAPRGMLLENTQYF. The CDR3 DNA is TGTGCCAGCGCACCGCGTGGGATGCTTCTCGAAAATACGCAGTATTTT. The rearrangement joins TRBV5-6 to TRBJ2-3; D unclear. This CDR3 contains 16 residues. V was cut by 7 bases and J by 7 bases, with 25 bases left in between. CDR1 and CDR2 from the germline V gene are SGHDT and YYEEEE.

The V and J genes are TRBV7-9 and TRBJ2-3; tentatively, D is TRBD1 (6 bases). The CDR3 length is 17 residues. V lost 4 bases and J 2 bases, leaving 19 bases between the germline ends. In germline, CDR1 is SEHNR, CDR2 FQNEAQ (reference sequence). CDR3: CASSSPLDSHSTDTQYF. The DNA for the CDR3 is TGTGCCAGCAGCTCCCCCTTGGACAGTCACTCCACAGATACGCAGTATTTT. The full variable domain, rest sourced from reference TRBV7-9 and TRBJ2-3, is DTGVSQNPRHKITKRGQNVTFRCDPISEHNRLYWYRQTLGQGPEFLTYFQNEAQLEKSRLLSDRFSAERPKGSFSTLEIQRTEQGDSAMYLCASSSPLDSHSTDTQYFGPGTRLTVL.

The CDR3 nucleotides are TGCGCCAGCAGCCAAGGGCGGGGGGTCTCCTACGAGCAGTACTTC. It specifies CASSQGRGVSYEQYF. The rearrangement links TRBV4-1 to TRBJ2-7, with TRBD2 matching over 8 bases. Germline V gives CDR1 MGHRA, CDR2 YSYEKL. CDR3 length: 15 amino acids. Trimming removed 1 base from V and 0 bases from J; junction bases left unmatched: 2.

The chain joins TRBV7-8 to TRBJ1-2; unclear D gene. V was clipped by 2 bases and J by 8 bases, with 15 bases between them. Looked up from germline, CDR1 is SGHVS and CDR2 is FQNEAQ. CDR3 length: 14 amino acids. The CDR3 DNA follows: TGTGCCAGCAGCTTAAGTTTGCGGGTAGGGGGCTACACCTTC. It codes for CASSLSLRVGGYTF.

The gene calls are TRBV2 and TRBJ2-5; TRBD1 might be the D (7 bases). CDR1 and CDR2 from the germline V gene are SNHLY and FYNNEI. Trimming pared 7 bases from V and 6 bases from J, leaving 15 bases between. The CDR3 is 13 residues long. CDR3 sequence reads: CASKAGGPQTQYF. The DNA of the CDR3 is TGTGCCAGCAAGGCAGGGGGGCCCCAGACCCAGTACTTC.

The chain recombines TRBV2 with TRBJ2-7, with 7 bases lining up with TRBD2. This CDR3 contains 14 residues. Germline CDR1 is SNHLY and CDR2 is FYNNEI. The V and J ends lost 7 bases and 5 bases, in that order; junction bases with no gene match: 11. This CDR3 reads CASKSAGVRNEQYF. The CDR3 nucleotides are TGTGCCAGCAAATCCGCGGGAGTAAGAAACGAGCAGTACTTC.

V and J are TRBV7-9 and TRBJ1-4; TRBD1 agrees at 9 bases. There are 15 residues in the CDR3. Germline CDR1 SEHNR, CDR2 FQNEAQ (reference sequence). The V and J ends lost 8 bases and 5 bases, in that order; junction bases with no gene match: 9. The CDR3 is CASLKTGGVNEKLFF. The DNA for the CDR3 is TGTGCCAGCCTGAAAACAGGGGGCGTGAATGAAAAACTGTTTTTT.

V and J are TRBV7-8 and TRBJ1-5; tentative D call: TRBD1 (5 bases). CDR1 is SGHVS and CDR2 is FQNEAQ in the germline V gene. The V end was cut by 1 base, the J end by 2 bases, with 9 bases between. The CDR3 covers 15 residues. This CDR3 reads CASSLGRGGNQPQHF. CDR3 nucleotides: TGTGCCAGCAGCTTAGGGAGGGGCGGCAATCAGCCCCAGCATTTT.

This clone was counted a few times. V usage is TRBV29-1 and J usage is TRBJ2-3; TRBD2 agrees at 11 bases. J lost 6 bases, V lost 6 bases, and 8 bases had no gene match. This CDR3 is 14 amino acids long. Germline V lookup: CDR1 SQVTM, CDR2 ANQGSEA. This chain's CDR3 is CSVVLAGALDTQYF. The CDR3 DNA reads TGCAGCGTCGTACTAGCGGGGGCTTTGGATACGCAGTATTTT.

The genes are TRBV18 and TRBJ2-7, with D perhaps TRBD2 (6 bases). V was trimmed by 2 bases and J by 0 bases, leaving 8 bases between them. Germline-derived CDR1 and CDR2 are KGHSH and LQKENI. The CDR3 loop spans 14 amino acids. CDR3 nucleotide sequence: TGTGCCAGCTCACCAGGGACTGGCTCCTACGAGCAGTACTTC. Translation: CASSPGTGSYEQYF.

The rearrangement links TRBV6-1 to TRBJ2-7; 8 nucleotides line up with TRBD2. Trimming at V came to 6 bases and at J to 10 bases, leaving 14 bases not matched to a gene. The V gene's germline CDR1 is MNHNS and CDR2 SASEGT. CDR3 length: 14 residues. The CDR3 here is CASSPVSAGVSQYF. CDR3 bases: TGTGCCAGCAGCCCAGTTTCAGCGGGGGTGAGTCAGTACTTC.

The chain is built from TRBV5-1 and TRBJ2-6, with no clear D. The CDR3 totals 16 residues. V gave up 3 bases and J gave up 0 bases, with 10 bases separating them. Germline CDR1 is SGHRS and CDR2 is YFSETQ. The CDR3 loop is CASSSRVGSGANVLTF. CDR3 in DNA: TGCGCCAGCAGCTCAAGAGTAGGCTCTGGGGCCAACGTCCTGACTTTC.

The chain employs TRBV2 and TRBJ2-1; D may match TRBD1 or TRBD2 (5 bases each). Germline V gene data show CDR1 as SNHLY and CDR2 as FYNNEI. The CDR3 covers 16 residues. V lost 6 bases to trimming and J lost 1 base, with 16 bases between them. Here the CDR3 DNA reads TGTGCCAGCAGACTCGGGGCCAGCGGATCCTACAATGAGCAGTTCTTC. Protein: CASRLGASGSYNEQFF. The complete variable domain, with remaining parts taken from reference TRBV2 and TRBJ2-1, reads EPEVTQTPSHQVTQMGQEVILRCVPISNHLYFYWYRQILGQKVEFLVSFYNNEISEKSEIFDDQFSVERPDGSNFTLKIRSTKLEDSAMYFCASRLGASGSYNEQFFGPGTRLTVL.

The J gene is TRBJ1-1, the V gene TRBV5-4, with D unclear. Trimming pared 0 bases from V and 3 bases from J, leaving 6 bases between. Germline V gives CDR1 SGHNT, CDR2 YYREEE (reference sequence). The CDR3 has 13 residues. CDR3 bases: TGTGCCAGCAGCTTGGGGCAGGACACTGAAGCTTTCTTT. Translation gives CASSLGQDTEAFF.

This clone was counted between two and nine times. The chain couples TRBV4-1 to TRBJ2-1; TRBD2 aligns across 8 bases. V lost 3 bases to trimming and J lost 3 bases; unmatched junction nucleotides: 4. This CDR3 is 15 amino acids long. Germline CDR1 reads MGHRA; CDR2 reads YSYEKL. The CDR3 DNA is TGCGCCAGCAGCCACTCGGGACTAGACTACAATGAGCAGTTCTTC. Amino acid sequence: CASSHSGLDYNEQFF.

The chain has TRBV19 and TRBJ2-1; either TRBD1 or TRBD2 may fit D (6 bases each). CDR3 size: 15 residues. CDR1 LNHDA and CDR2 SQIVND come from the germline V gene (reference sequence). Trimming removed 5 bases at V and 7 bases at J, with 18 bases between. The CDR3 is CASSRVGGRGNEQFF. In DNA, the CDR3 is TGTGCCAGTAGTCGGGTGGGGGGCCGGGGGAATGAGCAGTTCTTC.

The CDR3 bases are TGTGCCATCAGGGGACAGTCTCTCTACGAGCAGTACTTC. Translation gives CAIRGQSLYEQYF. The chain carries TRBV10-3 and TRBJ2-7, with 7 bases matching TRBD1. The germline V gene encodes CDR1 ENHRY and CDR2 SYGVKD. This CDR3 region has 13 residues. V lost 6 bases, J lost 3 bases, and 5 bases stayed unmatched.

This clone occurred a few times. The rearrangement links TRBV4-1 to TRBJ2-1; D is possibly TRBD2 (6 bases). The V end was cut by 5 bases, the J end by 0 bases, with 14 bases between. This CDR3 is 16 amino acids long. CDR1 MGHRA and CDR2 YSYEKL come from the germline V gene. As DNA, the CDR3 is TGCGCCAGCAGCTTCTCGGTGGACTACTCCTACAATGAGCAGTTCTTC. It is translated as CASSFSVDYSYNEQFF.

V and J are TRBV27 and TRBJ1-1, with TRBD1 matching 8 bases. Unmatched junction bases numbered 6, after V lost 2 bases and J lost 4 bases. In germline, CDR1 is MNHEY, CDR2 SMNVEV (reference sequence). The CDR3 is 15 residues long. The CDR3: CASSLTGTGGTEAFF. DNA for the CDR3: TGTGCCAGCAGTTTAACCGGGACAGGAGGCACTGAAGCTTTCTTT.

V is TRBV5-1 and J is TRBJ2-1, with a tentative D call TRBD1 (5 bases). The CDR3 has 15 amino acids. Trimming took 2 bases from V and 5 from J, leaving 14 bases between them. CDR1 is SGHRS, CDR2 YFSETQ, per germline. The CDR3 nucleotides read TGCGCCAGCAGCTTCTGGGGCCAGGCCGACAATGAGCAGTTCTTC. It is translated as CASSFWGQADNEQFF.

J is TRBJ2-7 and V is TRBV2; 7 bases align to TRBD1. CDR1 SNHLY and CDR2 FYNNEI come from the germline V gene. The CDR3 length is 14 residues. V dropped 6 bases and J dropped 0; count of bases not matched to a gene: 5. The CDR3 spells CASRLGQVSYEQYF. For the CDR3, the DNA is TGTGCCAGCAGACTCGGACAGGTCTCCTACGAGCAGTACTTC.

The V call is TRBV4-3, the J call TRBJ2-3; 9 bases map to TRBD2. The CDR3 runs to 19 residues. The junction had 14 bases not matched to a gene; V was cut back by 0 bases and J by 4 bases. Germline CDR1 reads LGHNA; CDR2 reads YSLEER. The CDR3: CASSQDLSPRGGPPDTQYF. For the CDR3, the DNA is TGCGCCAGCAGCCAAGATCTTAGTCCGCGGGGGGGCCCTCCAGATACGCAGTATTTT.

The chain employs TRBV30 and TRBJ2-7; D uncertain. Trimming took 0 bases from V and 9 from J, leaving 12 bases between them. The germline gives CDR1 GTSNPN, CDR2 SVGIG (reference sequence). This CDR3 region has 12 residues. The CDR3 here is CAWSVLSHWQYF. The CDR3 DNA follows: TGTGCCTGGAGTGTACTTTCCCATTGGCAGTACTTC.

This clone has just a few counts. The rearrangement uses TRBV2 and TRBJ1-1; D gene unclear. CDR1 and CDR2 (germline): SNHLY, FYNNEI. V lost 11 bases to trimming and J lost 3 bases, with 19 bases between them. CDR3 length equals 14 residues. CDR3 DNA: TGTGCCGCGACGCAGGCATCGAGGGACACTGAAGCTTTCTTT. It codes for CAATQASRDTEAFF.

The chain links TRBV19 to TRBJ1-1, with D uncertain. The CDR3 loop spans 15 amino acids. Germline CDR1 LNHDA, CDR2 SQIVND (reference sequence). V gave up 1 base and J gave up 3 bases, with 12 bases separating them. The CDR3, as DNA: TGTGCCAGTAGTATAGCTCGCGTCTCCTACACTGAAGCTTTCTTT. Translating it yields CASSIARVSYTEAFF.

The chain joins TRBV30 to TRBJ2-5; D is unclear. The CDR3 consists of 13 residues. V lost 1 base to trimming and J lost 1 base, with 7 bases between them. The germline V gene encodes CDR1 GTSNPN and CDR2 SVGIG (reference sequence). The chain's CDR3 is CAWSGYSQETQYF. In DNA, the CDR3 is TGTGCCTGGAGTGGGTACAGCCAAGAGACCCAGTACTTC.

This clone was observed a single time. The rearrangement uses TRBV4-3 and TRBJ2-7; 7 positions agree with TRBD2. The V gene's germline CDR1 is LGHNA and CDR2 YSLEER. The CDR3 is made up of 15 amino acids. Trimming at V came to 1 base and at J to 6 bases, leaving 9 bases not matched to a gene. The CDR3 coding sequence is TGCGCCAGCAGCCAAGGCTTAGGGAGGGGAGGCGAGCAGTACTTC. It specifies CASSQGLGRGGEQYF.